Below are 5 T cell receptor beta chains sequenced from a single sample in a study of immune evolution from preneoplasia to lung adenocarcinoma. Data came from immunoSEQ multiplex PCR; TCRdb stores just in-frame clones and leaves some out. The table shows about 14,000 clones, with approximately 78% occurring only once. The sequenced material came from FFPE minimally invasive lung adenocarcinoma tissue. The receptors stem from a person between 65 and 79 years old with lung adenocarcinoma.

This chain joins TRBV14 and TRBJ1-1; possibly TRBD1 for D (5 bases). The CDR3 runs to 15 residues. Per the germline V gene, CDR1 is SGHDN and CDR2 is FVKESK. V dropped 1 base and J dropped 4 bases, with 13 bases sitting between them. This CDR3 reads CASSQVAGWSTEAFF. CDR3 bases: TGTGCCAGCAGCCAAGTTGCAGGGTGGAGCACTGAAGCTTTCTTT.

The chain couples TRBV19 to TRBJ2-5, with 7 bases that match TRBD1. This CDR3 comprises 14 residues. V lost 6 bases and J lost 5; bases outside the gene matches: 9. CDR1 and CDR2 from the germline V gene are LNHDA and SQIVND (reference sequence). This chain's CDR3 is CASRRDSTKETQYF. DNA for the CDR3: TGTGCCAGTAGAAGGGACAGTACAAAGGAGACCCAGTACTTC. The full variable domain, its missing parts supplied by reference TRBV19 and TRBJ2-5, is DGGITQSPKYLFRKEGQNVTLSCEQNLNHDAMYWYRQDPGQGLRLIYYSQIVNDFQKGDIAEGYSVSREKKESFPLTVTSAQKNPTAFYLCASRRDSTKETQYFGPGTRLLVL.

The chain links TRBV6-5 to TRBJ2-7; TRBD1 aligns across 7 bases. The length of the CDR3 is 13 residues. The trim removed 7 bases at V and 1 base at J, leaving 4 bases unmatched. CDR1 and CDR2 from the germline V gene are MNHEY and SVGAGI. The CDR3 loop is CASTRTGSYEQYF. For the CDR3, the DNA is TGTGCCAGCACCCGGACAGGATCCTACGAGCAGTACTTC.

The V and J genes are TRBV11-2 and TRBJ2-1; the D is unclear. This CDR3 has 15 residues. Per germline, CDR1 SGHAT and CDR2 FQNNGV. Trimming took 1 base from V and 2 from J, leaving 9 bases between them. CDR3 protein: CASSLGQGTYNEQFF. The CDR3 DNA sequence: TGTGCCAGCAGCTTAGGTCAAGGGACCTACAATGAGCAGTTCTTC.

This clone appeared a single time. The chain recombines TRBV9 with TRBJ1-4, with D perhaps TRBD1 (5 bases). Per germline, CDR1 SGDLS and CDR2 YYNGEE. The CDR3 is 14 amino acids. The V and J ends lost 0 bases and 7 bases respectively, with 10 bases between them. The CDR3 nucleotides are TGTGCCAGCAGCGTAGTTGGGGGTCCTGAAAAACTGTTTTTT. Translation: CASSVVGGPEKLFF. The whole variable domain, remainder taken from reference TRBV9 and TRBJ1-4, is DSGVTQTPKHLITATGQRVTLRCSPRSGDLSVYWYQQSLDQGLQFLIQYYNGEERAKGNILERFSAQQFPDLHSELNLSSLELGDSALYFCASSVVGGPEKLFFGSGTQLSVL.